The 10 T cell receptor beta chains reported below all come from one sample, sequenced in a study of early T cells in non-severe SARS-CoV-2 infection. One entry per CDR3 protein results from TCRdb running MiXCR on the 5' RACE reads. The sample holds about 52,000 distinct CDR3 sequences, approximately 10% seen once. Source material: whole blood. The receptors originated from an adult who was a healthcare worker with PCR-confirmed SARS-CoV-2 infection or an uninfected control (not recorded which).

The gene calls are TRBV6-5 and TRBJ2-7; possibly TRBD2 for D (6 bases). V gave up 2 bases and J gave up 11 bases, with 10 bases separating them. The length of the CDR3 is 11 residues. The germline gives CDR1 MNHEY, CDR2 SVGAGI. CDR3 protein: CASSYVGEEYF. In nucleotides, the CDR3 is TGTGCCAGCAGTTACGTGGGGGAGGAGTACTTC.

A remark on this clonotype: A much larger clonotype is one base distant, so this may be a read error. DNA for the CDR3: TGCAGCGTTGAAGGCAGGGTAAACAATGAGCAGTCCTTC. Protein product: CSVEGRVNNEQSF. The chain is built from TRBV29-1 and TRBJ2-1; TRBD1 might be the D (5 bases). The CDR3 sequence is 13 residues long. Germline CDR1 SQVTM, CDR2 ANQGSEA.

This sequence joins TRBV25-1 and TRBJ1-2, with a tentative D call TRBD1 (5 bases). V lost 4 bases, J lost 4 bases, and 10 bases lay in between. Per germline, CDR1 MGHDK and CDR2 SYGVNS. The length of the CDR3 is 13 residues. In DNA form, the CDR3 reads TGTGCCAGCAGTGGAACAGGAGCCTATGGCTACACCTTC. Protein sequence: CASSGTGAYGYTF.

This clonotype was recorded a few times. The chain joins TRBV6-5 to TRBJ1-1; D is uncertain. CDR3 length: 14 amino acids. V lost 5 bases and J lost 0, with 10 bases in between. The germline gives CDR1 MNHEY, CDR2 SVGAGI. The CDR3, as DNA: TGTGCCAGCAGTCCCCCGACGGTGAACACTGAAGCTTTCTTT. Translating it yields CASSPPTVNTEAFF.

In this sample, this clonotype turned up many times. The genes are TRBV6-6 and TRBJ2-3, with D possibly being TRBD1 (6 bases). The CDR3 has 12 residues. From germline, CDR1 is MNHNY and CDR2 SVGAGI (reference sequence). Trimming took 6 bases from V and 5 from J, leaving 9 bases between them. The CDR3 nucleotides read TGTGCCAGCAGACAGGGTGGAGATACGCAGTATTTT. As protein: CASRQGGDTQYF.

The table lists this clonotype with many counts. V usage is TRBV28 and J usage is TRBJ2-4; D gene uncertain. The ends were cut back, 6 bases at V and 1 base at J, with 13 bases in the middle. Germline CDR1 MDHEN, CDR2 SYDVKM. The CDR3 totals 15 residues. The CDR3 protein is CASSAIERAKNIQYF. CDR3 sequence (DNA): TGTGCCAGCAGCGCGATTGAAAGGGCCAAAAACATTCAGTACTTC.

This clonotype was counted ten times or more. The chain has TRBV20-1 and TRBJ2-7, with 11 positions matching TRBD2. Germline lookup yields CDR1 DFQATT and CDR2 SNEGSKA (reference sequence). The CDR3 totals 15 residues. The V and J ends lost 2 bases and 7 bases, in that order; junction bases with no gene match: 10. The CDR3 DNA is TGCAGTGCTAGAAGAGTGACTAGCGGGATGGGTGAGCAGTACTTC. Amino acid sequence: CSARRVTSGMGEQYF.

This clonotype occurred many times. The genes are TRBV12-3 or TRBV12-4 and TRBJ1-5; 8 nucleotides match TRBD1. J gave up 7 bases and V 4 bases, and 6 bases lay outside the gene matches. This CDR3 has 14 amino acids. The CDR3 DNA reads TGTGCCAGCAGTTCAGACAGGGGTGGCCAGCCCCAGCATTTT. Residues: CASSSDRGGQPQHF.

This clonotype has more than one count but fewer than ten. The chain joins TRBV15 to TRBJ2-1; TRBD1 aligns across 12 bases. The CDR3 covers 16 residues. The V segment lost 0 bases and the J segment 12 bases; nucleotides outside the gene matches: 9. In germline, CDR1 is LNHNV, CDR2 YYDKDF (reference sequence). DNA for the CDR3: TGTGCCACCAGCAGAGATTGGGCGGGACAGGGGGCCCGGCAGTTCTTC. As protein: CATSRDWAGQGARQFF.

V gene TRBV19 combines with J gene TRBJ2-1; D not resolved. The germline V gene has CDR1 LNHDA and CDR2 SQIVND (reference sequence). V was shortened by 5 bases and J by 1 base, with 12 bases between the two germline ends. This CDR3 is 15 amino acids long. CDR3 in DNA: TGTGCCAGTAGTGAGCAAGGCTATTCCTACAATGAGCAGTTCTTC. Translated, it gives CASSEQGYSYNEQFF.